Described below is a single T cell receptor (beta chain) sequence and its context. The specificity of this receptor is unknown. No much larger clone is present one base from it, and per-base qualities are unavailable. There are 12 amino acids in the CDR3, from cysteine to phenylalanine inclusive. Of the read, only the CDR3 DNA is kept; its 36 bases are in frame from base 1. A distance of 5 bases separates the germline ends of V and J, which lose 5 bases and 0 bases respectively. The germline V gene (reference sequence) gives CDR1 as SEHNR and CDR2 as FQNEAQ. The study excluded patients with uncontrolled infections, other autoimmune diseases, pregnancy or lactation. Diagnoses relied on clinical symptoms, serum thyroxine and TRAb, thyroid ultrasound and orbital computed tomography. Total RNA was extracted using Trizol reagent, and RNA quality was assessed on an Agilent 2100 Bioanalyzer. This entry is derived from a study of T cells in Graves' hyperthyroidism and ophthalmopathy (dated by TCRdb to between 2018 and 2020). Context from the whole study: TCR V-J signatures able to tell the groups apart were searched for in a discovery cohort of 90 to 100 patients, of whom fewer than 45 had Graves' ophthalmopathy and roughly 57 had stable Graves' hyperthyroidism. Once sampling was done, hyperthyroidism patients were given methimazole at a starting dose of 30 mg daily, whereas ophthalmopathy patients were given high-dose intravenous methylprednisolone. The 75 to 100 discovery patients were randomly divided into training and test sets at a 7:3 ratio. Prospective prediction of ophthalmopathy was tested in an independent validation cohort consisting of some 18 hyperthyroidism patients and some 15 patients who later progressed to ophthalmopathy. In more than 5 Graves' hyperthyroidism patients, the study also compared T-cell repertoires from thyroid tissue with T-cell repertoires from blood. According to the paper, TCR Vbeta CDR3 sequencing was carried out on about 140 peripheral blood samples, which came from under 50 ophthalmopathy, 70 to 80 hyperthyroidism and approximately 17 progressor patients.

Paper-wide results and their limitations: In validation, the model predicted progression to ophthalmopathy a median of roughly 6.5 months before onset, with roughly 70% sensitivity and roughly 79% specificity. In cross-validation, a model built on a 13 V-J signature told ophthalmopathy apart from stable hyperthyroidism with just under 90% sensitivity and approximately 81% specificity, and in testing the same model reached 80%/75%. Sample size was not statistically predetermined, and blinding of investigators to group allocation was not performed. Most expanded thyroid clonotypes (frequency above 0.001) were also detected in blood, a finding suggesting that blood repertoires may reflect thyroid immune responses.

The TCR beta CDR3 regions were amplified from RNA transcripts. The first round of RT-PCR for the TCR CDR3 was performed with the HTBI primer set and the Qiagen OneStep RT-PCR kit. Libraries were constructed in a second round of multiplex PCR, after which size selection and purification were carried out. Paired-end sequencing of the libraries was performed with 100 bp reads on an Illumina HiSeq2000. Per the authors' processing: SOAPnuke was used to process the raw data, removing reads that contained adapters or uncalled bases, had a mean Phred below 15, or lacked an exact match to the constant primer or identifier. High-quality paired reads were merged with COPE v1.2.5, and unique nucleotide sequences were defined as clonotypes. Clonotypes were aligned to IMGT TRBV, TRBD and TRBJ reference segments using MiTCR v1.1. Analysis was restricted to V-J combinations with a frequency above 0.0001, which covered 99% to 99.2% of repertoires. The TCS score was defined as the ratio of F50 (clonal expansion) to E x V (chaos), calculated using BLOSUM62-based TCRdist between CDR3 peptides within each V-J. Welch's t-statistics and random forest reduced some 510 V-J features to some 14, which were used in a naive Bayes classifier (R e1071). Thyroid-blood repertoire similarity was quantified with the Morisita-Horn index. Clones were called with MiXCR by TCRdb after fastp trimmed the public reads at Q25, and only in-frame beta chains were retained. Each entry is one CDR3 protein sequence, shown with its most common DNA and genes. TCRdb, not the authors, supplied the V and J calls. Present in this sample are about 660,000 distinct CDR3 sequences, about 45% of which were seen just once. The ten largest account for about 7.2% of the sample.

This clonotype was sampled from an adult man with Graves' disease, either hyperthyroidism or ophthalmopathy (not recorded which). The sequence joins TRBV7-9 to TRBJ2-7; the D gene assignment is ambiguous. Material: peripheral blood or thyroid tissue (not recorded which). At the DNA level, the sequence is TGTGCCAGCAGCCATCACTCCTACGAGCAGTACTTC. Its translation is CASSHHSYEQYF.